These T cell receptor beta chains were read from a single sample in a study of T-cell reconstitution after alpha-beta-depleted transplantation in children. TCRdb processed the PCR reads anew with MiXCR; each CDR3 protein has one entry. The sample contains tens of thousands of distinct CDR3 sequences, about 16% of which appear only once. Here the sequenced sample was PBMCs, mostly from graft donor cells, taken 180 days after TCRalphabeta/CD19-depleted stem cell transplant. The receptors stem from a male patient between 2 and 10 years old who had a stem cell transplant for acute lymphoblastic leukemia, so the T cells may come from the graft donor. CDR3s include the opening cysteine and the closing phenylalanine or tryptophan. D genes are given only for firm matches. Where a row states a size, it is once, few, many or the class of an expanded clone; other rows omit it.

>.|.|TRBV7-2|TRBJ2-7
CASSPRGTAYEQYF
TGTGCCAGCAGCCCCCGTGGCACGGCCTACGAGCAGTACTTC
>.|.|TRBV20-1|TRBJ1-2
CSIGSGATGYTF
TGCAGCATAGGGTCGGGGGCAACCGGCTACACCTTC
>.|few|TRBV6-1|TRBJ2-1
CASSSRLGVGSYNEQFF
TGTGCCAGCAGCTCCCGGTTGGGGGTGGGTTCCTACAATGAGCAGTTCTTC
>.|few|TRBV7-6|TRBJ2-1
CASSLRGTIANNEQFF
TGTGCCAGCAGCTTAAGAGGGACCATAGCGAACAATGAGCAGTTCTTC
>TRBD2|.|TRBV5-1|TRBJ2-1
CASSSLAGGWVSEQFF
TGCGCCAGCAGCTCACTAGCGGGGGGGTGGGTAAGTGAGCAGTTCTTC
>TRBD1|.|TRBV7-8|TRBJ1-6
CASRPRRTGLSSYNSPLHF
TGTGCCAGCAGACCGAGAAGGACAGGGCTAAGCTCCTATAATTCACCCCTCCACTTT
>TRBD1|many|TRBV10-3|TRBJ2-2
CAISDPGQGNTGELFF
TGTGCCATCAGTGATCCGGGACAGGGGAACACCGGGGAGCTGTTTTTT
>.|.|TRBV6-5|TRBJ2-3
CASRREGGTQYF
TGTGCCAGCAGACGGGAAGGCGGCACGCAGTATTTT
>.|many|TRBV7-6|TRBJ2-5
CASSLRVWGMETQYF
TGTGCCAGCAGCTTAAGAGTCTGGGGGATGGAGACCCAGTACTTC
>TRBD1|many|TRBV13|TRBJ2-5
CASSLEGAKKTQYF
TGTGCCAGCAGCTTAGAGGGGGCCAAAAAGACCCAGTACTTC
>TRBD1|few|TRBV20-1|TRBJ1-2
CSARPLGQGLVGYTF
TGCAGTGCTAGACCCCTAGGACAGGGATTGGTTGGCTACACCTTC
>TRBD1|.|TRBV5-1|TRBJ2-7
CASSQDRGNGEQYF
TGCGCCAGCAGCCAAGACAGGGGGAACGGCGAGCAGTACTTC
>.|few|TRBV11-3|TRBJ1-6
CASSSDSAGAFPSPLHF
TGTGCCAGCAGCTCTGACTCGGCGGGGGCTTTCCCTTCACCCCTCCACTTT
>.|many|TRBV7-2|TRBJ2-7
CASSLGPDASLRQQYF
TGTGCCAGCAGCTTAGGCCCTGACGCTTCACTACGTCAGCAGTACTTC
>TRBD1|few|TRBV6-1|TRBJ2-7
CASSPSGTGLVRRYEQYF
TGTGCCAGCAGTCCCTCTGGGACAGGGCTCGTCAGGAGGTACGAGCAGTACTTC
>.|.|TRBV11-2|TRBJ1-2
CASDWHVEAREPYYGYTF
TGTGCCAGCGATTGGCACGTTGAAGCCCGAGAACCCTACTATGGCTACACCTTC
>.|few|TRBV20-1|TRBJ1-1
CSALRGGTEAFF
TGCAGTGCTCTTAGAGGGGGCACTGAAGCTTTCTTT
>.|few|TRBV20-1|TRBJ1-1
CSAREGAEGRAFF
TGCAGTGCTAGGGAGGGAGCCGAGGGAAGAGCTTTCTTT
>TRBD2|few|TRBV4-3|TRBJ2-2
CASSQYTGTSGGAHTGELFF
TGCGCCAGCAGCCAGTACACCGGGACTAGCGGGGGGGCCCACACCGGGGAGCTGTTTTTT
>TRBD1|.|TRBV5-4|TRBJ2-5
CASSYQPGQGEETQYF
TGTGCCAGCAGCTACCAACCAGGACAGGGCGAAGAGACCCAGTACTTC
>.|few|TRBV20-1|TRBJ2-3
CSARNEHQGTDTQYF
TGCAGTGCTAGAAACGAACATCAGGGCACAGATACGCAGTATTTT
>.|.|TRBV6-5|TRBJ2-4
CASSYSWGLGKNIQYF
TGTGCCAGCAGTTACTCATGGGGGCTCGGCAAAAACATTCAGTACTTC
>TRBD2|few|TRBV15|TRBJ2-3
CATSRDRASGGTQYF
TGTGCCACCAGCAGAGATCGGGCTAGCGGGGGGACGCAGTATTTT
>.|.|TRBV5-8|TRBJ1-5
CASSHPGGPMQPQHF
TGTGCCAGCAGCCACCCGGGGGGGCCAATGCAGCCCCAGCATTTT
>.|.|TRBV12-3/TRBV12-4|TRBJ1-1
CASSLGGTLQKAFF
TGTGCCAGCAGCTTGGGGGGGACATTACAGAAAGCTTTCTTT
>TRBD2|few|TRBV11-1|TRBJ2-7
CASRPALGTSGGPSYEQYF
TGTGCCAGCAGACCAGCTCTCGGGACTAGCGGGGGACCCTCCTACGAGCAGTACTTC
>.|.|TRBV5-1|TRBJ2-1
CANSHEGRGAGVQFF
TGCGCCAACAGCCACGAGGGCAGGGGGGCAGGGGTGCAGTTCTTC
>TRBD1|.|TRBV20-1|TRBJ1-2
CSAKRQGRYDGYTF
TGCAGTGCTAAAAGACAGGGGCGATACGATGGCTACACCTTC
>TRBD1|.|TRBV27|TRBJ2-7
CASKGTGTGLEQYF
TGTGCCAGCAAGGGTACCGGGACAGGGCTCGAGCAGTACTTC
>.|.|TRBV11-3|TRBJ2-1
CASSLSPPDNEQFF
TGTGCCAGCAGCCTAAGTCCACCGGACAATGAGCAGTTCTTC
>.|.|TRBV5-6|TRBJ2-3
CASSYVVTDTQYF
TGTGCCAGCAGCTATGTGGTCACAGATACGCAGTATTTT
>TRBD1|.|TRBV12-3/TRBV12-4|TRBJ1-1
CASTYFKRDRLYGNTEAFF
TGTGCCAGCACCTACTTCAAGCGGGACAGATTGTACGGGAACACTGAAGCTTTCTTT
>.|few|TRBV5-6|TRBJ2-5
CASSSSETQYF
TGTGCCAGCAGCTCATCAGAGACCCAGTACTTC
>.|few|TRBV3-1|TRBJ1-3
CASSLTGSGNTIYF
TGTGCCAGCAGTCTGACAGGCTCTGGAAACACCATATATTTT
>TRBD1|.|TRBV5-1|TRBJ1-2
CASSLGDRYGYTF
TGCGCCAGCAGCTTGGGGGACAGATATGGCTACACCTTC
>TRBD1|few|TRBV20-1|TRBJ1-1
CSAGQEGAEAFF
TGCAGTGCTGGACAGGAGGGGGCTGAAGCTTTCTTT
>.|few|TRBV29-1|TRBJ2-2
CSALQGGSTGELFF
TGCAGCGCTCTTCAGGGGGGTTCCACCGGGGAGCTGTTTTTT
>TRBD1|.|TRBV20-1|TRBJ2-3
CSLLGTGSPDTQYF
TGCAGTCTACTGGGGACAGGTTCACCAGATACGCAGTATTTT
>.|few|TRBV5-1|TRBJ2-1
CASSLRPYNEQFF
TGCGCCAGCAGCTTAAGACCATACAATGAGCAGTTCTTC
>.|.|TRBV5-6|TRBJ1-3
CASSLAAANDYGGNTIYF
TGTGCCAGCAGCCTCGCGGCAGCGAACGACTACGGAGGAAACACCATATATTTT
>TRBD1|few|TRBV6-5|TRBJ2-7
CASSSPGQGTYEQYF
TGTGCCAGCAGTTCTCCGGGACAGGGCACGTACGAGCAGTACTTC
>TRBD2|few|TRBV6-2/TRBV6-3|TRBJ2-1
CASSYSRSGGGSYNEQFF
TGTGCCAGCAGTTACTCTCGAAGCGGGGGGGGTTCCTACAATGAGCAGTTCTTC
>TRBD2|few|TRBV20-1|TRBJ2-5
CSASKVAGGRETQYF
TGCAGTGCTAGTAAGGTAGCGGGGGGGAGAGAGACCCAGTACTTC
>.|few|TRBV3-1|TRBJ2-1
CASSPSGQRNEQFF
TGTGCCAGCAGCCCGAGTGGCCAGCGCAATGAGCAGTTCTTC
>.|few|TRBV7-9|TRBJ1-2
CASSLERSRFGYTF
TGTGCCAGCAGCTTAGAGAGGAGCAGATTCGGCTACACCTTC
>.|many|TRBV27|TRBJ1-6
CASSSRVAGDSPLHF
TGTGCCAGCAGTTCCAGGGTGGCCGGGGATTCACCCCTCCACTTT
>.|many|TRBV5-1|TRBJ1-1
CASSGNTEAFF
TGCGCCAGTTCAGGGAACACTGAAGCTTTCTTT
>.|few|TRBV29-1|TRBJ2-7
CSVEMRGTYEQYF
TGCAGCGTTGAAATGCGGGGTACCTACGAGCAGTACTTC
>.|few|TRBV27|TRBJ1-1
CASKDTSLNTEAFF
TGTGCCAGCAAGGACACCTCCCTGAACACTGAAGCTTTCTTT
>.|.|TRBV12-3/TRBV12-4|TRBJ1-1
CASSRTAPNTEAFF
TGTGCCAGCAGCCGCACGGCTCCGAACACTGAAGCTTTCTTT
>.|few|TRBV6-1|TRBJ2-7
CASSPTDIYEQYF
TGTGCCAGCAGTCCCACGGACATCTACGAGCAGTACTTC
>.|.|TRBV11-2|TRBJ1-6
CASSLGGVTPLHF
TGTGCCAGCAGCTTAGGTGGGGTGACACCCCTCCACTTT
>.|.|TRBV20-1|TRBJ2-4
CSGTRGSSGVQYF
TGCAGTGGCACACGAGGTTCCAGTGGAGTTCAGTACTTC
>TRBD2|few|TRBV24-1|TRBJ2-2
CATSSIAGGLVTGELFF
TGTGCCACCAGTTCAATAGCGGGGGGGCTTGTCACCGGGGAGCTGTTTTTT
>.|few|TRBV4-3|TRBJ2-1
CASSQERPGLGGPYNEQFF
TGCGCCAGCAGCCAAGAGAGACCCGGGTTGGGCGGGCCCTACAATGAGCAGTTCTTC